The 6 T cell receptor beta chains reported below all come from one sample, sequenced in a study of naive and memory T cell subsets. Their antigens remain unidentified. The beta constant-region primer was an equimolar mix of two oligonucleotides covering TRBC1 and TRBC2. Four rounds of PCR amplified the ligated cDNA using nested alpha and beta constant-region primers plus SP2. TCRdb independently ran MiXCR on the UMI-ligation and nested PCR reads; one entry per CDR3 protein. The data contain approximately 140,000 distinct CDR3 sequences, 15% to 25% of them seen just once; the ten biggest clones take up about 0.63%. General study points: Especially in CD8 cells, naive repertoires contained a few larger clonotypes, possibly CD45RA-re-expressing memory cells.

The sample was naive CD8+ T cells from blood. These receptors came from a human donor in good health.

This chain connects TRBV4-1 to TRBJ1-2; no clear D gene. The CDR3 loop spans 14 amino acids. Trimming took off 5 bases at V and 5 bases at J, with 15 bases between the two ends. Germline V gene data show CDR1 as MGHRA and CDR2 as YSYEKL. CDR3 in DNA: TGCGCCAGCAGCGGATCAAAATTTGGGTATGGCTACACCTTC. Its protein product is CASSGSKFGYGYTF.

The chain employs TRBV6-5 and TRBJ2-1, with 7 bases fitting TRBD2. Germline V gene lookup returns CDR1 MNHEY and CDR2 SVGAGI. With 6 bases clipped from V and 8 bases from J, the junction kept 13 bases outside the gene matches. CDR3 length: 15 amino acids. This chain's CDR3 is CASSRREMGWDEQFF. In DNA form, the CDR3 reads TGTGCCAGCAGCCGGCGGGAGATGGGGTGGGATGAGCAGTTCTTC.

This clonotype was observed a few times. The chain has TRBV13 and TRBJ1-1; no clear D gene. CDR3 size: 15 residues. CDR1 and CDR2 (germline): PRHDT, FYEKMQ (reference sequence). The V end lost 1 base, the J end lost 5 bases, and 14 bases lay between the germline ends. The CDR3 region has the DNA TGTGCCAGCAGCTTAGTATTGGGAGGAGGGACTGAAGCTTTCTTT. Amino acid sequence: CASSLVLGGGTEAFF. Variable domain in full (rest from reference TRBV13 and TRBJ1-1): AAGVIQSPRHLIKEKRETATLKCYPIPRHDTVYWYQQGPGQDPQFLISFYEKMQSDKGSIPDRFSAQQFSDYHSELNMSSLELGDSALYFCASSLVLGGGTEAFFGQGTRLTVV.

This clonotype was detected only a few times. This chain links TRBV4-1 with TRBJ1-2; D is uncertain. The CDR3 is made up of 15 amino acids. Germline V CDR1 and CDR2: MGHRA, YSYEKL. Deletions cut 0 bases from V and 1 base from J, with 9 bases between. CDR3 region: CASSQEREGNYGYTF. The CDR3 nucleotides are TGCGCCAGCAGCCAAGAGAGGGAGGGTAACTATGGCTACACCTTC.

V usage is TRBV9 and J usage is TRBJ1-1, with D possibly being TRBD1 (6 bases). Deletions cut 3 bases from V and 0 bases from J, with 12 bases between. Germline V gene lookup returns CDR1 SGDLS and CDR2 YYNGEE. The CDR3 totals 15 residues. CDR3 loop: CASSAWTEMNTEAFF. Written as DNA, the CDR3 is TGTGCCAGCAGCGCGTGGACAGAGATGAACACTGAAGCTTTCTTT.

The CDR3 DNA reads TGTGCCAGCAGTTTAGCGGGCCCCACAGATACGCAGTATTTT. It codes for CASSLAGPTDTQYF. The genes are TRBV12-3 or TRBV12-4 and TRBJ2-3; D not resolved. The CDR3 consists of 14 residues. V lost 0 bases and J lost 2, with 6 bases in between.